These 24 T cell receptor beta chains were sequenced from one sample in a study of blood T cell repertoires in COVID-19. TCRdb's copy holds only in-frame clones and misses some; the assay was immunoSEQ multiplex PCR. Of more than 95,000 clones listed, roughly nine tenths are singletons. The sequenced material came from peripheral blood. The receptor set was obtained from a human donor in a cohort sampled during active COVID-19.

The rearrangement uses TRBV27 and TRBJ2-1, with 7 bases that match TRBD2. The CDR3 spans 14 residues. Germline lookup yields CDR1 MNHEY and CDR2 SMNVEV (reference sequence). Trimming at V came to 8 bases and at J to 4 bases, leaving 8 bases not matched to a gene. CDR3 DNA sequence: TGTGCCAGCGCGGCGGGAGTACGATACAATGAGCAGTTCTTC. This codes for CASAAGVRYNEQFF.

In nucleotides, the CDR3 is TGTGCCAGCAGCCTATACAGAACAGATACGCAGTATTTT. Protein: CASSLYRTDTQYF. The gene calls are TRBV14 and TRBJ2-3; D ambiguous. The length of the CDR3 is 13 residues. CDR1 is SGHDN, CDR2 FVKESK, per germline. Trimming took 4 bases from V and 3 from J, leaving 8 bases between them.

The chain carries TRBV4-3 and TRBJ2-3; TRBD2 is a possible D gene (5 bases). Germline CDR1 and CDR2: LGHNA and YSLEER. The V and J ends lost 4 bases and 3 bases respectively, with 14 bases between them. The CDR3 sequence is 15 residues long. The DNA for the CDR3 is TGCGCCAGCAGCCCGAGGGAAGCAGATACAGATACGCAGTATTTT. This gives the protein CASSPREADTDTQYF.

V is TRBV29-1 and J is TRBJ2-1; perhaps TRBD1 as D (6 bases). The CDR3 runs to 12 residues. CDR1 is SQVTM and CDR2 is ANQGSEA in the germline V gene. Trimming took 7 bases from V and 10 from J, leaving 17 bases between them. The CDR3 bases are TGCAGCGCTAATTCTGGAACAGGGGAGCAGTTCTTC. This codes for CSANSGTGEQFF.

V is TRBV7-6 and J is TRBJ2-3; 12 nucleotides agree with TRBD2. The V gene's germline CDR1 is SGHVS and CDR2 FNYEAQ. The CDR3 is 15 amino acids. V dropped 6 bases and J dropped 3; count of bases not matched to a gene: 4. CDR3 in amino acids: CASRSTSGGTDTQYF. The CDR3 nucleotides are TGTGCCAGCAGATCAACTAGCGGGGGGACAGATACGCAGTATTTT.

This clone occurred a few times. This chain connects TRBV28 to TRBJ2-7; 7 bases fit TRBD1. Germline CDR1 MDHEN, CDR2 SYDVKM. Germline trimming cut 5 bases from V and 4 bases from J; bases unmatched to any gene: 8. This CDR3 is built from 14 residues. CDR3 sequence: CASSPGTDLYEQYF. The CDR3 bases are TGTGCCAGCAGTCCTGGGACAGACCTTTACGAGCAGTACTTC.

The rearrangement links TRBV5-1 to TRBJ2-5; possible D gene TRBD2, 6 bases. The V and J ends lost 2 bases and 2 bases respectively, with 16 bases between them. Per the germline V gene, CDR1 is SGHRS and CDR2 is YFSETQ. CDR3 length: 16 amino acids. CDR3 sequence: CASSLGIERAQETQYF. The CDR3 nucleotides read TGCGCCAGCAGCTTAGGGATCGAGCGGGCGCAAGAGACCCAGTACTTC.

The sample holds a few counts of this clone. This chain connects TRBV29-1 to TRBJ1-1, with 10 bases that match TRBD1. J lost 4 bases, V lost 4 bases, and 9 bases had no gene match. Per germline, CDR1 SQVTM and CDR2 ANQGSEA. This CDR3 region has 15 residues. CDR3 sequence: CSVAQPWTGGTEAFF. DNA of the CDR3: TGCAGCGTTGCTCAGCCATGGACAGGGGGCACTGAAGCTTTCTTT.

The rearrangement links TRBV12-3 or TRBV12-4 to TRBJ2-7, with unresolved D. The CDR3 totals 12 residues. The ends were cut back, 1 base at V and 3 bases at J, with 4 bases in the middle. The CDR3 spells CASSLVYYEQYF. Here the CDR3 DNA reads TGTGCCAGCAGTTTAGTGTACTACGAGCAGTACTTC.

The CDR3 sequence: CAWSALGGEQFF. DNA of the CDR3: TGTGCCTGGAGCGCACTAGGGGGTGAGCAGTTCTTC. The rearrangement joins TRBV30 to TRBJ2-1, with a weak D call TRBD1 (6 bases). With 3 bases removed from V and 9 bases from J, the gap between germline ends came to 12 bases. CDR3 length equals 12 residues. Germline V gives CDR1 GTSNPN, CDR2 SVGIG (reference sequence).

This clone was picked up a small number of times. Compared with germline, one end of the junction differs, possibly owing to a read error. The chain recombines TRBV3-1 (or the pseudogene TRBV3-2) with TRBJ2-7; D remains unclear. CDR3 size: 13 residues. CDR1 and CDR2 from the germline V gene are LGHDT and YNNKEL (reference sequence). CDR3: CASSQGPASELHF. Here the CDR3 DNA reads TGTGCCAGCAGCCAAGGTCCGGCGTCAGAACTACACTTC.

The chain recombines TRBV9 with TRBJ2-5; 7 positions match TRBD2. The trim removed 1 base at V and 5 bases at J, leaving 8 bases unmatched. Germline V gene data show CDR1 as SGDLS and CDR2 as YYNGEE. The CDR3 extends over 15 amino acids. CDR3 region: CASSVIGGSTETQYF. The CDR3 nucleotides read TGTGCCAGCAGCGTAATCGGCGGGAGTACTGAGACCCAGTACTTC.

The rearrangement uses TRBV5-6 and TRBJ1-1; TRBD1 agrees at 7 bases. The V segment lost 3 bases and the J segment 1 base; nucleotides outside the gene matches: 0. The CDR3 totals 13 residues. Germline CDR1 is SGHDT and CDR2 is YYEEEE. The CDR3 bases are TGTGCCAGCAGCTACAGGGGGAACACTGAAGCTTTCTTT. Encoded protein: CASSYRGNTEAFF. Using reference TRBV5-6 and TRBJ1-1 for the parts outside the CDR3, the full variable domain is DAGVTQSPTHLIKTRGQQVTLRCSPKSGHDTVSWYQQALGQGPQFIFQYYEEEERQRGNFPDRFSGHQFPNYSSELNVNALLLGDSALYLCASSYRGNTEAFFGQGTRLTVV.

There are many counts of this clone. The rearrangement links TRBV19 to TRBJ1-6; TRBD1 matches 7 bases. V was pared by 4 bases and J by 8 bases, with 11 bases of the junction left unmatched. The germline V gene encodes CDR1 LNHDA and CDR2 SQIVND (reference sequence). The CDR3 length is 16 residues. DNA of the CDR3: TGTGCCAGTAGTACCTATCCGACAGGGAACGATTCACCCCTCCACTTT. Protein sequence: CASSTYPTGNDSPLHF.

This clone was seen once. The V and J genes are TRBV5-8 and TRBJ2-3; 10 positions match TRBD2. This CDR3 is 17 amino acids long. Germline lookup yields CDR1 SGHTS and CDR2 YDEGEE. The trim removed 2 bases at V and 5 bases at J, leaving 11 bases unmatched. The CDR3 coding sequence is TGTGCCAGCAGCTTTCGATTGGCTAGCGGGAGAAGAGATACGCAGTATTTT. As protein: CASSFRLASGRRDTQYF. Combining the CDR3 with reference TRBV5-8 and TRBJ2-3 gives the whole variable domain EAGVTQSPTHLIKTRGQQATLRCSPISGHTSVYWYQQALGLGLQFLLWYDEGEERNRGNFPPRFSGRQFPNYSSELNVNALELEDSALYLCASSFRLASGRRDTQYFGPGTRLTVL.

The CDR3 here is CASSISSVLEQFF. The DNA of the CDR3 is TGTGCCAGTAGTATCAGTTCTGTGCTGGAGCAGTTCTTC. The chain combines TRBV19 with TRBJ2-1; D unresolved. Germline values: CDR1 LNHDA, CDR2 SQIVND (reference sequence). The CDR3 covers 13 residues. With 3 bases removed from V and 10 bases from J, the gap between germline ends came to 13 bases.

The chain joins TRBV13 to TRBJ2-5, with a possible D match to TRBD2 (6 bases). The CDR3 length is 16 residues. CDR1 is PRHDT, CDR2 FYEKMQ, per germline (reference sequence). Deletions cut 2 bases from V and 2 bases from J, with 15 bases between. CDR3 bases: TGTGCCAGCAGCTTAAGTGGGCTAGCGACTCAAGAGACCCAGTACTTC. As protein: CASSLSGLATQETQYF. The full variable domain, rest sourced from reference TRBV13 and TRBJ2-5, is AAGVIQSPRHLIKEKRETATLKCYPIPRHDTVYWYQQGPGQDPQFLISFYEKMQSDKGSIPDRFSAQQFSDYHSELNMSSLELGDSALYFCASSLSGLATQETQYFGPGTRLLVL.

The chain joins TRBV4-2 to TRBJ1-4; D not certain. V lost 0 bases and J 8 bases, leaving 16 bases between the germline ends. This CDR3 has 16 residues. Germline CDR1 LGHNA, CDR2 YNFKEQ. In DNA form, the CDR3 reads TGTGCCAGCAGCCAAGATCAGTCCGGGATGTCAGAAAAACTGTTTTTT. Translated, it gives CASSQDQSGMSEKLFF.

This chain links TRBV10-3 with TRBJ1-1; no definite D call. The V end lost 2 bases, the J end lost 0 bases, and 10 bases lay between the germline ends. Germline V gives CDR1 ENHRY, CDR2 SYGVKD. The CDR3 has 15 residues. In DNA form, the CDR3 reads TGTGCCATCAGTGAGGGCCCGGAGATGAACACTGAAGCTTTCTTT. Protein product: CAISEGPEMNTEAFF.

This chain joins TRBV7-2 and TRBJ2-1; 7 nucleotides align to TRBD2. The V segment lost 5 bases and the J segment 2 bases; nucleotides outside the gene matches: 6. Germline lookup yields CDR1 SGHTA and CDR2 FQGNSA. This CDR3 region has 15 residues. The CDR3 DNA sequence: TGTGCCAGCAGCCGGTTGGGACTACCCTACAATGAGCAGTTCTTC. This codes for CASSRLGLPYNEQFF.

This clone showed up just once. The chain uses TRBV27 and TRBJ2-1; 11 nucleotides agree with TRBD2. Germline assignment: CDR1 MNHEY and CDR2 SMNVEV (reference sequence). CDR3 length: 15 amino acids. Trimming cost V 5 bases and J 4 bases; bases outside gene matches: 4. The CDR3 here is CASSQVAGGYNEQFF. Written as DNA, the CDR3 is TGTGCCAGCAGTCAGGTAGCGGGAGGGTACAATGAGCAGTTCTTC.

The genes are TRBV19 and TRBJ2-7; TRBD1 is a possible D gene (6 bases). The CDR3 sequence is 13 residues long. The germline V and J ends were trimmed by 1 base and 6 bases, with 10 bases remaining between them. Germline assignment: CDR1 LNHDA and CDR2 SQIVND (reference sequence). DNA for the CDR3: TGTGCCAGTAGTATAGCCCAGACAGGCGAGCAGTACTTC. Translated: CASSIAQTGEQYF.

The chain combines TRBV10-3 with TRBJ1-1; the match to TRBD1 covers 7 bases. The trim removed 4 bases at V and 9 bases at J, leaving 5 bases unmatched. Germline-derived CDR1 and CDR2 are ENHRY and SYGVKD. This CDR3 spans 12 amino acids. As DNA, the CDR3 is TGTGCCATCAGTGGGACAGGACTACAAGCTTTCTTT. Its translation is CAISGTGLQAFF.

CDR3 sequence: CASSWGQGEAFF. The CDR3, as DNA: TGTGCCAGCAGTTGGGGACAGGGGGAAGCTTTCTTT. The V and J genes are TRBV28 and TRBJ1-1, with 10 positions matching TRBD1. The CDR3 extends over 12 amino acids. The ends lost 4 bases at V and 8 bases at J; junction bases unmatched: 1. The germline CDR1 and CDR2 sequences are MDHEN and SYDVKM.